This record concerns one T cell receptor (beta chain) sequence. Its antigen remains unidentified. The assay was immunoSEQ multiplex PCR, and TCRdb's table has in-frame clones only and misses some. The sample holds 110,000 or so clones, just under 90% seen once. V shed 6 bases, J shed 6 bases, and the junction held 8 bases outside the gene matches. The germline gives CDR1 MDHEN, CDR2 SYDVKM. The CDR3 loop spans 15 amino acids. This sample was taken from a study of T cell responses to AZD1222 COVID-19 vaccine. The study, taken as a whole, reports: When two AZD1222 doses had been given, Spike-specific TCR breadth and depth rose.

This specimen was peripheral blood, taken on day 0 of AZD1222 vaccination. This rearrangement joins TRBV28 to TRBJ2-3; 11 nucleotides line up with TRBD1. The source of this sequence is an adult in good health. CDR3 amino acids: CASSEGGDRGDTQYF. DNA of the CDR3: TGTGCCAGCAGCGAAGGAGGGGACAGGGGGGATACGCAGTATTTT.